These 6 T cell receptor beta chains share one sample of origin, sequenced in a study of T cell repertoires in aging, cancer and after chemotherapy. Peripheral blood genomic DNA, not sorted cells or RNA, was the template. Rearranged V-D-J TRB sequences were amplified with a mixed TRB-A/B primer pool. Via MiXCR, TCRdb re-called the multiplex PCR reads, giving one row per CDR3 protein. The table shows around 13,000 distinct CDR3 sequences, with roughly 35% occurring only once. What was sequenced was blood. Receptors originate from a human donor in good health. The donor label of this sample is uncertain.

This clonotype occurred a few times. J is TRBJ2-7 and V is TRBV15; the D gene could be TRBD1 or TRBD2 (5 bases each). V was trimmed by 0 bases and J by 7 bases, leaving 25 bases between them. CDR3 length equals 18 residues. Germline V lookup: CDR1 LNHNV, CDR2 YYDKDF (reference sequence). The CDR3 region has the DNA TGTGCCACCAGCAGAGATGGGGCGTTGGTAGCGAGTCCTAATGAGCAGTACTTC. Encoded protein: CATSRDGALVASPNEQYF.

This clonotype was counted a few times. V is TRBV18 and J is TRBJ2-5, with 8 bases matching TRBD2. The CDR3 has 14 amino acids. The germline CDR1 and CDR2 sequences are KGHSH and LQKENI. With 5 bases clipped from V and 3 bases from J, the junction kept 5 bases outside the gene matches. CDR3 sequence: CASSARGDEETQYF. The CDR3 nucleotides read TGTGCCAGCTCAGCGCGGGGGGACGAAGAGACCCAGTACTTC.

This clonotype is labeled as medium-sized. The genes are TRBV29-1 and TRBJ2-5, with D perhaps TRBD1 or TRBD2 (5 bases each). The germline V and J ends were trimmed by 0 bases and 5 bases, with 19 bases remaining between them. CDR3 size: 16 residues. Germline-derived CDR1 and CDR2 are SQVTM and ANQGSEA. As DNA, the CDR3 is TGCAGCGTTGAAGATCTTCATTACGAGGGGTCGGAGACCCAGTACTTC. Protein sequence: CSVEDLHYEGSETQYF.

The rearrangement joins TRBV7-9 to TRBJ2-1, with D perhaps matching TRBD2 (5 bases). This CDR3 spans 14 amino acids. Germline V gives CDR1 SEHNR, CDR2 FQNEAQ (reference sequence). Between the trimmed V and J ends, which lost 3 bases and 9 bases, there was a span of 15 bases. CDR3 region: CASSLGDSDGEQFF. CDR3 coding DNA: TGTGCCAGCAGCTTGGGTGATAGCGACGGTGAGCAGTTCTTC.

The rearrangement joins TRBV12-3 or TRBV12-4 to TRBJ1-4, with D possibly matching TRBD1 (6 bases). This CDR3 spans 14 amino acids. V was shortened by 8 bases and J by 3 bases, with 13 bases between the two germline ends. DNA of the CDR3: TGTGCCAGCGGCCCTTGGGGGCCTAATGAAAAACTGTTTTTT. It encodes CASGPWGPNEKLFF.

Relative to its sample, this clonotype is medium-sized. This chain's CDR3 is CASSEETGSGANVLTF. The CDR3 DNA reads as TGTGCCAGCAGTGAAGAGACGGGCTCTGGGGCCAACGTCCTGACTTTC. V is TRBV6-1 and J is TRBJ2-6; D is unresolved. Germline V gene lookup returns CDR1 MNHNS and CDR2 SASEGT. The V and J ends lost 1 base and 0 bases respectively, with 7 bases between them. The CDR3 contains 16 residues.